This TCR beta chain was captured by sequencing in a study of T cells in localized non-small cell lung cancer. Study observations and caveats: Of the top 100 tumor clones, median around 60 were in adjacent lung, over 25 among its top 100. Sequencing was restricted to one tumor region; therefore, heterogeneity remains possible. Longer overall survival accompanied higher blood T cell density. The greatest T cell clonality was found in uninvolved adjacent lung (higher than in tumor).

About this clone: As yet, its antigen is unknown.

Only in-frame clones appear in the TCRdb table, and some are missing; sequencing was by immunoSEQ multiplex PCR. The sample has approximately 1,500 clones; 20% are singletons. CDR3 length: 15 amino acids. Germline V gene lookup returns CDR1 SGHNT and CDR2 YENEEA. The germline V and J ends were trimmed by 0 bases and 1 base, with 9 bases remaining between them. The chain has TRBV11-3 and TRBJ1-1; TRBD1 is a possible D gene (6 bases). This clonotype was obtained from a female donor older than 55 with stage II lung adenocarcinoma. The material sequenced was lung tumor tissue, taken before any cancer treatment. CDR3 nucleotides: TGTGCCAGCAGCTTAGAAACAGGGAAGAACACTGAAGCTTTCTTT. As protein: CASSLETGKNTEAFF.